These 27 T cell receptor beta chains originate from one sample sequenced in a study of cytomegalovirus exposure and HLA in healthy donors. Vbeta (60) and Jbeta (13) primers were used in the PCR. Assay: immunoSEQ multiplex PCR; the TCRdb copy retains only in-frame clones and omits some. The table lists under 200,000 clones, about 59% of them singletons. Sequencing input: PBMCs. These receptors were taken from a man aged 40-55 years in good health and CMV-seronegative.

This clone turned up a few times. This rearrangement joins TRBV30 to TRBJ1-1; D is unclear. The V gene's germline CDR1 is GTSNPN and CDR2 SVGIG (reference sequence). This CDR3 contains 13 residues. V lost 4 bases to trimming and J lost 0 bases, with 9 bases between them. The CDR3 here is CAWTSNLNTEAFF. As DNA, the CDR3 is TGTGCCTGGACCAGTAACCTGAACACTGAAGCTTTCTTT.

The gene calls are TRBV18 and TRBJ1-3; 8 bases agree with TRBD1. The CDR3 contains 15 residues. Germline V lookup: CDR1 KGHSH, CDR2 LQKENI. The V and J ends lost 5 bases and 5 bases, in that order; junction bases with no gene match: 8. Written as DNA, the CDR3 is TGTGCCAGCTCATCGAGACAGGGGATGCGAAACACCATATATTTT. As protein: CASSSRQGMRNTIYF. Looking up the rest from reference TRBV18 and TRBJ1-3 gives the full variable domain: NAGVMQNPRHLVRRRGQEARLRCSPMKGHSHVYWYRQLPEEGLKFMVYLQKENIIDESGMPKERFSAEFPKEGPSILRIQQVVRGDSAAYFCASSSRQGMRNTIYFGEGSWLTVV.

The chain combines TRBV29-1 with TRBJ1-3; maybe TRBD1 (6 bases). V lost 6 bases, J lost 4 bases, and 19 bases lay in between. Germline CDR1 is SQVTM and CDR2 is ANQGSEA. The CDR3 consists of 15 residues. CDR3 sequence (DNA): TGCAGCGTATCTTTACAGGGCCTAAACGGAAACACCATATATTTT. This encodes CSVSLQGLNGNTIYF.

The chain has TRBV27 and TRBJ2-7; 7 positions match TRBD1. With 8 bases clipped from V and 3 bases from J, the junction kept 13 bases outside the gene matches. Germline lookup yields CDR1 MNHEY and CDR2 SMNVEV (reference sequence). The CDR3 loop spans 15 amino acids. DNA of the CDR3: TGTGCCAGCGGCTTCTCGACAGGGCCTCTCTACGAGCAGTACTTC. This encodes CASGFSTGPLYEQYF.

The V gene is TRBV9, the J gene TRBJ2-3; D might be TRBD2 (6 bases). Germline CDR1 SGDLS, CDR2 YYNGEE. The ends were cut back, 3 bases at V and 0 bases at J, with 11 bases in the middle. The CDR3 runs 15 residues. In DNA form, the CDR3 reads TGTGCCAGCAGCGGGCGGGGACGGAGCACAGATACGCAGTATTTT. It encodes CASSGRGRSTDTQYF.

V usage is TRBV6-5 and J usage is TRBJ1-1; 7 bases are a match to TRBD1. This CDR3 contains 11 residues. The germline V gene encodes CDR1 MNHEY and CDR2 SVGAGI. The V segment lost 4 bases and the J segment 8 bases; nucleotides outside the gene matches: 1. The CDR3 sequence: CASSLDREAFF. The CDR3 DNA is TGTGCCAGCAGTTTGGACAGGGAAGCTTTCTTT.

V gene TRBV7-6 combines with J gene TRBJ1-4; D remains ambiguous. V was trimmed by 0 bases and J by 6 bases, leaving 5 bases between them. Germline lookup yields CDR1 SGHVS and CDR2 FNYEAQ. This CDR3 has 13 amino acids. The chain's CDR3 is CASSLARYEKLFF. In DNA form, the CDR3 reads TGTGCCAGCAGCTTAGCGCGGTATGAAAAACTGTTTTTT.

The V call is TRBV6-1, the J call TRBJ2-7, with 7 bases aligning to TRBD2. CDR3 length equals 15 residues. Germline V lookup: CDR1 MNHNS, CDR2 SASEGT. V trimming: 6 bases; J trimming: 2 bases; junction bases outside the gene matches: 10. Here the CDR3 reads CASSMGTTNAYEQYF. CDR3 bases: TGTGCCAGCAGCATGGGGACTACCAATGCCTACGAGCAGTACTTC.

This clone was observed a few times. The V call is TRBV5-8, the J call TRBJ2-7; tentative D call: TRBD1 (5 bases). The CDR3 has 12 amino acids. Deletions cut 4 bases from V and 4 bases from J, with 9 bases between. The germline CDR1 and CDR2 sequences are SGHTS and YDEGEE. Here the CDR3 reads CASSGTGYEQYF. The CDR3 coding sequence is TGTGCCAGCAGCGGAACAGGATACGAGCAGTACTTC.

This clone has just one count. The rearrangement links TRBV4-1 to TRBJ2-7, with 13 bases identical to TRBD2. Losses at the gene ends were 1 base for V and 4 bases for J; bases not matched to a gene: 4. This CDR3 spans 16 amino acids. Germline V gene data show CDR1 as MGHRA and CDR2 as YSYEKL. The CDR3 DNA reads TGCGCCAGCAGCCAAGGACTAGCGGGAGGTATTTACGAGCAGTACTTC. This encodes CASSQGLAGGIYEQYF.

This chain links TRBV28 with TRBJ2-1; maybe TRBD2 (6 bases). The germline V gene has CDR1 MDHEN and CDR2 SYDVKM. Trimming took 10 bases from V and 7 from J, leaving 11 bases between them. The CDR3 is 11 amino acids. CDR3 residues: CATLGGNEQFF. CDR3 nucleotides: TGTGCCACGCTCGGGGGTAATGAGCAGTTCTTC.

The chain carries TRBV5-1 and TRBJ2-3; TRBD2 aligns across 11 bases. This CDR3 contains 16 residues. Losses at the gene ends were 4 bases for V and 2 bases for J; bases not matched to a gene: 6. Germline CDR1 and CDR2: SGHRS and YFSETQ. CDR3 residues: CASSPTLAGDTDTQYF. The CDR3 DNA reads TGCGCCAGCAGCCCCACACTAGCGGGAGACACAGATACGCAGTATTTT.

The V and J genes are TRBV19 and TRBJ2-2; a weak D match, TRBD2 (5 bases). With 8 bases removed from V and 0 bases from J, the gap between germline ends came to 10 bases. Looked up from germline, CDR1 is LNHDA and CDR2 is SQIVND (reference sequence). The length of the CDR3 is 14 residues. Written as DNA, the CDR3 is TGTGCCAGTCGAGGGTTCGCGAACACCGGGGAGCTGTTTTTT. Translated, it gives CASRGFANTGELFF.

The genes are TRBV6-1 and TRBJ1-2; TRBD1 might be the D (6 bases). The CDR3 has 13 amino acids. The V gene's germline CDR1 is MNHNS and CDR2 SASEGT. Trimming took 2 bases from V and 5 from J, leaving 9 bases between them. This CDR3 reads CASSENTGYGYTF. The CDR3 DNA reads TGTGCCAGCAGTGAAAACACAGGGTATGGCTACACCTTC.

Only a few counts were recorded for this clone. The genes are TRBV30 and TRBJ1-2; 8 nucleotides line up with TRBD1. Unmatched junction bases numbered 7, after V lost 4 bases and J lost 3 bases. The CDR3 sequence is 14 residues long. Germline V gene data show CDR1 as GTSNPN and CDR2 as SVGIG (reference sequence). This chain's CDR3 is CAWTRQGRDYGYTF. CDR3 bases: TGTGCCTGGACCCGACAGGGGAGGGACTATGGCTACACCTTC.

The chain recombines TRBV29-1 with TRBJ2-2, with 16 bases aligning to TRBD2. This CDR3 is built from 16 residues. Germline V gene lookup returns CDR1 SQVTM and CDR2 ANQGSEA. With V trimmed by 7 bases and J by 7 bases, 9 bases remained unmatched. The CDR3 spells CSGGLAGGGAYGELFF. In DNA, the CDR3 is TGCAGCGGGGGACTAGCGGGAGGGGGGGCCTACGGGGAGCTGTTTTTT.

The chain combines TRBV6-5 with TRBJ1-1, with TRBD1 matching over 7 bases. After removal of 8 bases from V and 0 bases from J, the junction contained 9 bases not matched to a gene. The CDR3 spans 15 residues. In germline, CDR1 is MNHEY, CDR2 SVGAGI. The CDR3 loop is CASEDLGQLNTEAFF. The CDR3 nucleotides read TGTGCCAGCGAAGATTTGGGACAGTTGAACACTGAAGCTTTCTTT.

J is TRBJ2-7 and V is TRBV6-5; D possibly corresponds to TRBD2 (5 bases). V shed 4 bases and J shed 4 bases, with 20 bases lying between them. Germline assignment: CDR1 MNHEY and CDR2 SVGAGI. This CDR3 has 16 residues. The CDR3 loop reads CASSSMVLEGEYEQYF. CDR3 DNA: TGTGCCAGCAGTTCCATGGTGCTTGAGGGAGAGTACGAGCAGTACTTC.

V gene TRBV7-8 combines with J gene TRBJ2-4, with 9 bases aligning to TRBD1. With V trimmed by 5 bases and J by 5 bases, 13 bases remained unmatched. CDR1 and CDR2 from the germline V gene are SGHVS and FQNEAQ. The CDR3 has 17 residues. The chain's CDR3 is CASSTPRTGAFENIQYF. The CDR3 DNA reads TGTGCCAGCAGCACCCCTAGGACAGGGGCTTTCGAAAACATTCAGTACTTC.

The table lists this clone with a few counts. The chain employs TRBV30 and TRBJ1-6, with D perhaps matching TRBD1 (6 bases). V dropped 5 bases and J dropped 9 bases, with 17 bases sitting between them. This CDR3 contains 14 residues. Germline values: CDR1 GTSNPN, CDR2 SVGIG (reference sequence). The CDR3 DNA reads as TGTGCCTGGGGTACAGGGCCTGAAGGTTCACCCCTCCACTTT. This translates into CAWGTGPEGSPLHF.

The V gene is TRBV5-6, the J gene TRBJ1-1; possible D gene TRBD1, 6 bases. The CDR3 loop spans 12 amino acids. CDR1 SGHDT and CDR2 YYEEEE come from the germline V gene. Trimming shortened V by 0 bases and J by 9 bases, and 9 bases separated the two germline ends. The CDR3 nucleotides read TGTGCCAGCAGCTTGGTAGGGACACAAGCTTTCTTT. It translates to CASSLVGTQAFF. Full variable domain (rest looked up from reference TRBV5-6 and TRBJ1-1): DAGVTQSPTHLIKTRGQQVTLRCSPKSGHDTVSWYQQALGQGPQFIFQYYEEEERQRGNFPDRFSGHQFPNYSSELNVNALLLGDSALYLCASSLVGTQAFFGQGTRLTVV.

The V and J genes are TRBV29-1 and TRBJ2-1; D possibly corresponds to TRBD1 (7 bases). The CDR3 is made up of 14 amino acids. V lost 6 bases, J lost 4 bases, and 16 bases lay in between. Germline V gene sequence: CDR1 SQVTM, CDR2 ANQGSEA. The DNA of the CDR3 is TGCAGCGTGGATCGCAGGGGGGCGTACAATGAGCAGTTCTTC. It encodes CSVDRRGAYNEQFF.

The chain has TRBV15 and TRBJ1-5; TRBD1 agrees at 7 bases. The CDR3 has 15 residues. Germline V gene lookup returns CDR1 LNHNV and CDR2 YYDKDF (reference sequence). V shed 4 bases, J shed 6 bases, and the junction held 9 bases outside the gene matches. The CDR3 sequence is CATSTKTGPSQPQHF. The CDR3 DNA follows: TGTGCCACCAGCACCAAGACAGGGCCTAGTCAGCCCCAGCATTTT.

The V and J genes are TRBV27 and TRBJ2-1; 10 nucleotides line up with TRBD1. With V trimmed by 4 bases and J by 7 bases, 7 bases remained unmatched. The CDR3 is 15 amino acids. Germline V CDR1 and CDR2: MNHEY, SMNVEV (reference sequence). The CDR3 sequence: CASSSDRGRGNEQFF. The CDR3 DNA follows: TGTGCCAGCAGTTCTGACAGGGGGCGCGGTAATGAGCAGTTCTTC.

J is TRBJ1-5 and V is TRBV25-1; possible D gene TRBD1, 5 bases. V was clipped by 3 bases and J by 2 bases, with 11 bases between them. This CDR3 spans 15 amino acids. CDR1 MGHDK and CDR2 SYGVNS come from the germline V gene. CDR3 nucleotide sequence: TGTGCCAGCAGTGACCGGGGGGTGGGCAATCAGCCCCAGCATTTT. Translating gives CASSDRGVGNQPQHF.

The chain uses TRBV30 and TRBJ2-5; the match to TRBD2 covers 10 bases. The V gene's germline CDR1 is GTSNPN and CDR2 SVGIG (reference sequence). Trimming removed 2 bases from V and 4 bases from J; junction bases left unmatched: 4. The CDR3 is 14 amino acids. CDR3 in DNA: TGTGCCTGGAGTAAGCGGGGGGGGAGAGAGACCCAGTACTTC. Translated, it gives CAWSKRGGRETQYF. Looking up the rest from reference TRBV30 and TRBJ2-5 gives the full variable domain: SQTIHQWPATLVQPVGSPLSLECTVEGTSNPNLYWYRQAAGRGLQLLFYSVGIGQISSEVPQNLSASRPQDRQFILSSKKLLLSDSGFYLCAWSKRGGRETQYFGPGTRLLVL.

The table lists this clone with a count of one. The rearrangement joins TRBV28 to TRBJ2-3, with D perhaps TRBD1 (6 bases). The CDR3 totals 14 residues. V shed 3 bases and J shed 0 bases, with 7 bases lying between them. CDR1 is MDHEN, CDR2 SYDVKM, per germline. The CDR3 is CASSLDSSTDTQYF. The CDR3 nucleotides are TGTGCCAGCAGTTTGGACAGTAGCACAGATACGCAGTATTTT.